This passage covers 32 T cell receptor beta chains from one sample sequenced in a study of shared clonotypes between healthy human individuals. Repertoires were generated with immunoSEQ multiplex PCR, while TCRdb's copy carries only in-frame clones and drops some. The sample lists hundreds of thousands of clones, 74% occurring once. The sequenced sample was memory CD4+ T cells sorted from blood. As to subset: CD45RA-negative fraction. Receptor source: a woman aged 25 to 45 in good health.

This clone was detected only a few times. This chain's CDR3 is CASSRSSNQETQYF. CDR3 DNA sequence: TGTGCCAGCAGCCGCTCGAGTAACCAAGAGACCCAGTACTTC. The rearrangement joins TRBV7-6 to TRBJ2-5; D gene unclear. With 5 bases removed from V and 0 bases from J, the gap between germline ends came to 10 bases. The CDR3 extends over 14 amino acids. Germline CDR1 SGHVS, CDR2 FNYEAQ.

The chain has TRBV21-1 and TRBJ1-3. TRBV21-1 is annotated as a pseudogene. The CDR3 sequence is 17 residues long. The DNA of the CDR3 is TGTGCCAGCAGCAATATGGGCAGAGGAGACACTGGAAACACCATATATTTT. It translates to CASSNMGRGDTGNTIYF.

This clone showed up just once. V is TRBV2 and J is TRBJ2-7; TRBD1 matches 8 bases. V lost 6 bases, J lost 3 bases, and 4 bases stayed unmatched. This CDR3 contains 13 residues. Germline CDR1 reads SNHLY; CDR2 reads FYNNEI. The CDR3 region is CASRGQGLYEQYF. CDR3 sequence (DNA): TGTGCCAGCAGAGGACAGGGCCTCTACGAGCAGTACTTC.

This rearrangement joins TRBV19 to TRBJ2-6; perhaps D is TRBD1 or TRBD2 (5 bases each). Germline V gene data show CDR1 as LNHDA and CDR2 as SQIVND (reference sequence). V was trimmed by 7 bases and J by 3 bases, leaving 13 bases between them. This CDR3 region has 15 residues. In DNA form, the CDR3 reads TGTGCCAGTAAAGGGGTCGCGGGTGGGGCCAACGTCCTGACTTTC. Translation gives CASKGVAGGANVLTF.

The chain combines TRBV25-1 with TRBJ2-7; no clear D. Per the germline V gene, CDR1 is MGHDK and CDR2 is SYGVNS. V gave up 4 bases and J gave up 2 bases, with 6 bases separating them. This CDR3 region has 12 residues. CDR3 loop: CASSVSPYEQYF. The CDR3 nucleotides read TGTGCCAGCAGTGTTAGCCCCTACGAGCAGTACTTC.

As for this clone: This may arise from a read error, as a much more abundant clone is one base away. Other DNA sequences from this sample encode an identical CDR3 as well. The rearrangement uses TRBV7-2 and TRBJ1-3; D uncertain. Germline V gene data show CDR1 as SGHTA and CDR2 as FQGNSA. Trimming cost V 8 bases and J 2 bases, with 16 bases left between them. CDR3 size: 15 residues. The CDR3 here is CASSTGRSAGNTIYF. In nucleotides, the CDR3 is TGTGCCAGCTCTACCGGGAGGTCTGCTGGAAACACCATATATTTT.

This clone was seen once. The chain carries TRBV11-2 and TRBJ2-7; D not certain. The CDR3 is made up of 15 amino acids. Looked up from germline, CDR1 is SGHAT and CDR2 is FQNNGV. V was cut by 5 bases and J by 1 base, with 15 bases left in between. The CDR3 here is CASSPPGRRSYEQYF. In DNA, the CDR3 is TGTGCCAGCAGCCCCCCGGGCCGCCGTTCCTACGAGCAGTACTTC.

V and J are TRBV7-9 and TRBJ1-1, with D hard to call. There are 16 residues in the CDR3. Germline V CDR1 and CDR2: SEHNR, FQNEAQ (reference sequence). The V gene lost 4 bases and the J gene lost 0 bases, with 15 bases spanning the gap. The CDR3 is CASSSRGGSMNTEAFF. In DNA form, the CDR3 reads TGTGCCAGCAGCTCACGGGGAGGGTCGATGAACACTGAAGCTTTCTTT.

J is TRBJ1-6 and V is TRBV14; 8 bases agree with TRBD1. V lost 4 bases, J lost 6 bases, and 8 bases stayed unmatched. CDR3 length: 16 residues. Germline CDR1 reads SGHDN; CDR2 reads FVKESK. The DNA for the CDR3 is TGTGCCAGCAGCCGACAGGGGCTAAGGGGTAATTCACCCCTCCACTTT. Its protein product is CASSRQGLRGNSPLHF.

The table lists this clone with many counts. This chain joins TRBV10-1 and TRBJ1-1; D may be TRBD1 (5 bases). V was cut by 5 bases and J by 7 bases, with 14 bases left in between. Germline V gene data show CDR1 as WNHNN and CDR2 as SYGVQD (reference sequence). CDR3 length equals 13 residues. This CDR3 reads CASSQIGGSEAFF. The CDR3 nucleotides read TGCGCCAGCAGTCAAATTGGGGGAAGTGAAGCTTTCTTT.

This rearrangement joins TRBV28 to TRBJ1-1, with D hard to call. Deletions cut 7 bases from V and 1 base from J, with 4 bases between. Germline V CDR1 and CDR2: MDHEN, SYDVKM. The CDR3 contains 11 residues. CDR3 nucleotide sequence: TGTGCCAGCACCACGAACACTGAAGCTTTCTTT. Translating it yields CASTTNTEAFF.

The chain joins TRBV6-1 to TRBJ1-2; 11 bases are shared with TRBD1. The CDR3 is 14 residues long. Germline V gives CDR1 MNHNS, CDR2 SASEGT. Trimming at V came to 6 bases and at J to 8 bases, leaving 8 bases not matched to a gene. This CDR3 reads CASSPSGTGGGYTF. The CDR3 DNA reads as TGTGCCAGCAGCCCATCCGGGACAGGGGGAGGCTACACCTTC.

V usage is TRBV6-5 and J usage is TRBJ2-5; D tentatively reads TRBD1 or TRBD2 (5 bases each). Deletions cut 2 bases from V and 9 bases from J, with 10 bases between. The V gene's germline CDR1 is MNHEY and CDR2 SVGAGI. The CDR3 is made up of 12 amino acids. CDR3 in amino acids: CASSYGGYAQYF. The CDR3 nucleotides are TGTGCCAGCAGTTACGGGGGTTACGCCCAGTACTTC.

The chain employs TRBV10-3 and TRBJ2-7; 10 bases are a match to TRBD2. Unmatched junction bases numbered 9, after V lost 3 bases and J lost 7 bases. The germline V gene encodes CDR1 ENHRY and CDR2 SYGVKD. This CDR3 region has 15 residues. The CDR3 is CAISEEAGGPKEQYF. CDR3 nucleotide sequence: TGTGCCATCAGTGAAGAAGCGGGAGGGCCGAAAGAGCAGTACTTC.

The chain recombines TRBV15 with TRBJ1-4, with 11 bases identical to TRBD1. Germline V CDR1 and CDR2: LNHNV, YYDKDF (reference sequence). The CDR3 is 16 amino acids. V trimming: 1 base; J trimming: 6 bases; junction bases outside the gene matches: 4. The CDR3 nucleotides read TGTGCCACCAGCAGAGGACGGGGACAGGGGGATGAAAAACTGTTTTTT. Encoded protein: CATSRGRGQGDEKLFF.

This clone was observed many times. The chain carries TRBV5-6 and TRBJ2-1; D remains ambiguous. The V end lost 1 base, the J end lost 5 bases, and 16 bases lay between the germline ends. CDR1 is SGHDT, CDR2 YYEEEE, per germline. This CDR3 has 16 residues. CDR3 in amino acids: CASSLWLLRKNNEQFF. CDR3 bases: TGTGCCAGCAGCTTGTGGCTTCTCCGGAAGAACAATGAGCAGTTCTTC.

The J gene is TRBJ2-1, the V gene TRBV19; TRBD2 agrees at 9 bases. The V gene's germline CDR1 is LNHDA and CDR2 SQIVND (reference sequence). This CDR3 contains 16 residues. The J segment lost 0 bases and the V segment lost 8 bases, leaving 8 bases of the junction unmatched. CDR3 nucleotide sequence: TGTGCCAGTCGTACCGTTAGCGGGAGCTCCTACAATGAGCAGTTCTTC. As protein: CASRTVSGSSYNEQFF.

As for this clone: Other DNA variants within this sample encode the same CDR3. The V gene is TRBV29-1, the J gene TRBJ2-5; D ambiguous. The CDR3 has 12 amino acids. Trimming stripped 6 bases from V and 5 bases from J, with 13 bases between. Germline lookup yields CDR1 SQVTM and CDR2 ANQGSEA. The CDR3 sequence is CSVGSGGETQYF. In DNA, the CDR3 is TGCAGCGTGGGTAGTGGCGGCGAGACCCAGTACTTC. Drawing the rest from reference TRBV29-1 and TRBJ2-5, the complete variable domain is SAVISQKPSRDICQRGTSLTIQCQVDSQVTMMFWYRQQPGQSLTLIATANQGSEATYESGFVIDKFPISRPNLTFSTLTVSNMSPEDSSIYLCSVGSGGETQYFGPGTRLLVL.

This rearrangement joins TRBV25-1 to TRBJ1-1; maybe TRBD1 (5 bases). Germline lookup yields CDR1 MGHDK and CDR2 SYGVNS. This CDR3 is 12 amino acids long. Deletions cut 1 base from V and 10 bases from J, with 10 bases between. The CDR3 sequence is CASSEWVGGAFF. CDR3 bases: TGTGCCAGCAGTGAATGGGTGGGGGGAGCTTTCTTT.

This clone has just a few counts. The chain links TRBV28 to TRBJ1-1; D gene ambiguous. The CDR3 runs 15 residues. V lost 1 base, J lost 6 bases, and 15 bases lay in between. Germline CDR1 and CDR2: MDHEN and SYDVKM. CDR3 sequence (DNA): TGTGCCAGCAGTTTATCCCGGGCTGGAATCCCTGAAGCTTTCTTT. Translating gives CASSLSRAGIPEAFF.

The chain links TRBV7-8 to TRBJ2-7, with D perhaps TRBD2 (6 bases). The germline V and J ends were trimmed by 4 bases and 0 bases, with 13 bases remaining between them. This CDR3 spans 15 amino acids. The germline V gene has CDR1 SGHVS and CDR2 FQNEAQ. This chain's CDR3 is CASSSVEGSSYEQYF. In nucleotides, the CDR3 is TGTGCCAGCAGCTCCGTGGAGGGAAGCTCCTACGAGCAGTACTTC.

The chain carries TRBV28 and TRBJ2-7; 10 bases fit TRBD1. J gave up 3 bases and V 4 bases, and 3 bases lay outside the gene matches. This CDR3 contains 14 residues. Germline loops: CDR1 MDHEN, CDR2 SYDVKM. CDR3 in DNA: TGTGCCAGCAGTTCGGGGGACAGGGGCTACGAGCAGTACTTC. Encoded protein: CASSSGDRGYEQYF.

The CDR3 sequence is CASSEARVLGRANYGYTF. The CDR3 bases are TGTGCCAGCAGTGAAGCGCGGGTACTGGGACGGGCAAACTATGGCTACACCTTC. The V and J genes are TRBV2 and TRBJ1-2; D is possibly TRBD1 (5 bases). The germline V gene has CDR1 SNHLY and CDR2 FYNNEI. The germline V and J ends were trimmed by 0 bases and 2 bases, with 19 bases remaining between them. The length of the CDR3 is 18 residues. The full variable domain, its missing parts supplied by reference TRBV2 and TRBJ1-2, is EPEVTQTPSHQVTQMGQEVILRCVPISNHLYFYWYRQILGQKVEFLVSFYNNEISEKSEIFDDQFSVERPDGSNFTLKIRSTKLEDSAMYFCASSEARVLGRANYGYTFGSGTRLTVV.

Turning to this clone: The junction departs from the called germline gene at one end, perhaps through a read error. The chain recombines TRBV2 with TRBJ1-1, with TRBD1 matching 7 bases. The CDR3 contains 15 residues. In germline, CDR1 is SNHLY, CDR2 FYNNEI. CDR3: CASEPRQGINSEAFF. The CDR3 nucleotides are TGTGCCAGCGAACCTCGACAGGGAATAAACAGTGAAGCTTTCTTT.

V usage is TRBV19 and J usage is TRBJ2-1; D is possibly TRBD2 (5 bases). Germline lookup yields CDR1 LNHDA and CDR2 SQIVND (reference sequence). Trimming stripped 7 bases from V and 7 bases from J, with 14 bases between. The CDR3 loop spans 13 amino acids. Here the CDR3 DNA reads TGTGCCAGTACCCAGACTAATGTTAATGAGCAGTTCTTC. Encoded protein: CASTQTNVNEQFF.

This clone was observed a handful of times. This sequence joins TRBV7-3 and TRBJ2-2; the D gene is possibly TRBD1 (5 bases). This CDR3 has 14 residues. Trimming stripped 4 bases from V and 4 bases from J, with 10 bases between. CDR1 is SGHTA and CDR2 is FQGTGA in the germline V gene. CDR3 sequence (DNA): TGTGCCAGCAGCTCAGAAGGGGTCACCGGGGAGCTGTTTTTT. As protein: CASSSEGVTGELFF. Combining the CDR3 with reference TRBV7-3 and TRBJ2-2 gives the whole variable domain GAGVSQTPSNKVTEKGKYVELRCDPISGHTALYWYRQSLGQGPEFLIYFQGTGAADDSGLPNDRFFAVRPEGSVSTLKIQRTERGDSAVYLCASSSEGVTGELFFGEGSRLTVL.

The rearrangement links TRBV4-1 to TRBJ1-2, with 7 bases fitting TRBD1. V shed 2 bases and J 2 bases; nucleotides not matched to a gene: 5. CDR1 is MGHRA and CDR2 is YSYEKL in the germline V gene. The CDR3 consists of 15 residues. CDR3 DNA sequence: TGCGCCAGCAGCCAAACTACAGGGGTGAACTATGGCTACACCTTC. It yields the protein CASSQTTGVNYGYTF.

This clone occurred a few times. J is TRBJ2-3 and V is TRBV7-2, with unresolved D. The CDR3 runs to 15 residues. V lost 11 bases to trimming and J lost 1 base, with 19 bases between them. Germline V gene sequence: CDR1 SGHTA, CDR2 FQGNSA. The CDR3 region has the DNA TGTGCCTCTACCCCACCTCTCCGGGGCACAGATACGCAGTATTTT. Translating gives CASTPPLRGTDTQYF.

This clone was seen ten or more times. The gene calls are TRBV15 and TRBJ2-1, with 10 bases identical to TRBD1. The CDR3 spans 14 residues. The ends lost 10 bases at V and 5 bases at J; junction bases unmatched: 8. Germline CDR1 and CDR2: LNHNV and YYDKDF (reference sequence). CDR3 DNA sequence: TGTGCCAGCGGCTCGGGACAGGGGAACAATGAGCAGTTCTTC. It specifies CASGSGQGNNEQFF.

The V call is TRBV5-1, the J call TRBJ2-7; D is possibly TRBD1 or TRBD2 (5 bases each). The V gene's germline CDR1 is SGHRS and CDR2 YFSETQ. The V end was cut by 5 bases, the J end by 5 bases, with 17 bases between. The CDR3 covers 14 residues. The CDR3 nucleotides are TGCGCCAGCAGAACCGGGACCAGTCTAAACGAGCAGTACTTC. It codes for CASRTGTSLNEQYF.

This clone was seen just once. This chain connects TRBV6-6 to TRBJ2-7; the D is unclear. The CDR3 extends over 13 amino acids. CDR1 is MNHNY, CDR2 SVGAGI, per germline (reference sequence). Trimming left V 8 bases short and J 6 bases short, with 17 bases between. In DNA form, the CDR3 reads TGTGCCAGCGGCACACATTTTGGTCGCGAGCAGTACTTC. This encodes CASGTHFGREQYF.

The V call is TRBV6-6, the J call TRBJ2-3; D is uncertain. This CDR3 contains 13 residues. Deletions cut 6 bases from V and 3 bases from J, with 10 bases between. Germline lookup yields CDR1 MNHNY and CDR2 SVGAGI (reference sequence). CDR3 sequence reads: CASRHDITDTQYF. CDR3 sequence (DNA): TGTGCCAGCAGACACGACATAACAGATACGCAGTATTTT.